The 21 T cell receptor beta chains reported below all come from one sample, sequenced in a study of vaccination and CD4 T cells after COVID-19. Sequence data for DNA of cultured CD4+ T cells were generated by the Oncomine TCR Beta short-read assay. Each CDR3 protein gets one entry after TCRdb re-called the PCR reads with MiXCR. Here the sample spans just over 15,000 distinct CDR3 sequences, around 60% being singletons. For these receptors, no antigen is known. The treatment: roughly 10-day PBMC culture with coronavirus spike peptide pools or control peptides (ViraFEST assay). Sequencing was done on a sample of CD4+ T cells from blood, cultured in vitro. Receptors were obtained from a human donor who had recovered from COVID-19.

This clonotype occurred a few times. This rearrangement joins TRBV7-9 to TRBJ1-1; the D is unclear. The V and J ends lost 3 bases and 1 base respectively, with 15 bases between them. Germline loops: CDR1 SEHNR, CDR2 FQNEAQ (reference sequence). The CDR3 has 16 residues. The CDR3 loop is CASSFNPSISNTEAFF. In DNA form, the CDR3 reads TGTGCCAGCAGCTTTAATCCGAGCATATCGAACACTGAAGCTTTCTTT. The entire variable domain, with the rest obtained from reference TRBV7-9 and TRBJ1-1, is as follows: DTGVSQNPRHKITKRGQNVTFRCDPISEHNRLYWYRQTLGQGPEFLTYFQNEAQLEKSRLLSDRFSAERPKGSFSTLEIQRTEQGDSAMYLCASSFNPSISNTEAFFGQGTRLTVV.

The chain recombines TRBV5-1 with TRBJ2-2; 8 nucleotides match TRBD1. The CDR3 length is 14 residues. In germline, CDR1 is SGHRS, CDR2 YFSETQ. Germline trimming cut 3 bases from V and 4 bases from J; bases unmatched to any gene: 2. CDR3 in DNA: TGCGCCAGCAGCTGGACAGGGCTCACCGGGGAGCTGTTTTTT. This gives the protein CASSWTGLTGELFF.

The chain uses TRBV10-3 and TRBJ2-7; D is possibly TRBD1 (6 bases). V was clipped by 4 bases and J by 6 bases, with 19 bases between them. The length of the CDR3 is 15 residues. The germline V gene encodes CDR1 ENHRY and CDR2 SYGVKD. CDR3 protein: CAISGAAGVRVEQYF. CDR3 bases: TGTGCCATCAGTGGGGCTGCAGGGGTAAGGGTCGAGCAGTACTTC.

This clonotype was detected only once. The genes are TRBV7-9 and TRBJ2-7, with D uncertain. The CDR3 runs to 12 residues. Germline assignment: CDR1 SEHNR and CDR2 FQNEAQ (reference sequence). The germline V and J ends were trimmed by 3 bases and 1 base, with 4 bases remaining between them. The CDR3 loop is CASSFSSYEQYF. The CDR3 DNA reads TGTGCCAGCAGCTTTTCATCCTACGAGCAGTACTTC.

The chain uses TRBV6-1 and TRBJ2-6; tentative D call: TRBD2 (6 bases). CDR1 and CDR2 (germline): MNHNS, SASEGT. Trimming cost V 8 bases and J 4 bases, with 15 bases left between them. The CDR3 totals 15 residues. As DNA, the CDR3 is TGTGCCAGCTGTACCGGGGGATTGGGGGCCAACGTCCTGACTTTC. Translated: CASCTGGLGANVLTF.

This clonotype was detected a few times. This chain joins TRBV24-1 and TRBJ1-6; 9 bases are a match to TRBD1. This CDR3 has 16 amino acids. The V segment lost 2 bases and the J segment 10 bases; nucleotides outside the gene matches: 8. Germline V gene lookup returns CDR1 KGHDR and CDR2 SFDVKD. As DNA, the CDR3 is TGTGCCACCAGTGATTCCGGGACAGGGATCGAGTCACCCCTCCACTTT. The encoded protein is CATSDSGTGIESPLHF.

The rearrangement uses TRBV19 and TRBJ2-3; 7 nucleotides match TRBD2. The junction had 2 bases not matched to a gene; V was cut back by 5 bases and J by 3 bases. This CDR3 is built from 13 residues. Germline CDR1 is LNHDA and CDR2 is SQIVND (reference sequence). The CDR3 reads CASSRDYTDTQYF. For the CDR3, the DNA is TGTGCCAGTAGTCGGGACTATACAGATACGCAGTATTTT.

This clonotype came up a few times. The V and J genes are TRBV11-2 and TRBJ1-2, with D maybe TRBD1 (5 bases). This CDR3 is 14 amino acids long. Germline lookup yields CDR1 SGHAT and CDR2 FQNNGV. Trimming shortened V by 5 bases and J by 4 bases, and 14 bases separated the two germline ends. CDR3 DNA sequence: TGTGCCAGCAGCCCACGTTGGGACGGCTATGGCTACACCTTC. Protein: CASSPRWDGYGYTF.

The chain carries TRBV6-1 and TRBJ2-4; 11 nucleotides line up with TRBD2. J gave up 0 bases and V 6 bases, and 13 bases lay outside the gene matches. This CDR3 contains 19 residues. Germline-derived CDR1 and CDR2 are MNHNS and SASEGT. The DNA of the CDR3 is TGTGCCAGCAGCCCTCCCGGGACTAGCGGCTATCTAGCCAAAAACATTCAGTACTTC. This gives the protein CASSPPGTSGYLAKNIQYF.

The chain links TRBV7-2 to TRBJ1-5, with D perhaps matching TRBD1 (5 bases). This CDR3 comprises 15 residues. V gave up 4 bases and J gave up 6 bases, with 16 bases separating them. Germline-derived CDR1 and CDR2 are SGHTA and FQGNSA. The CDR3 reads CASSSGRGEGQPQHF. In nucleotides, the CDR3 is TGTGCCAGCAGCTCCGGCCGGGGGGAAGGTCAGCCCCAGCATTTT.

The chain employs TRBV20-1 and TRBJ2-7; 7 nucleotides match TRBD2. Germline V gene data show CDR1 as DFQATT and CDR2 as SNEGSKA (reference sequence). The V segment lost 8 bases and the J segment 3 bases; nucleotides outside the gene matches: 4. The CDR3 runs to 11 residues. CDR3 sequence: CSLRGSYEQYF. CDR3 DNA sequence: TGCAGTTTACGCGGGAGCTACGAGCAGTACTTC.

This clonotype was counted only a few times. The rearrangement joins TRBV6-1 to TRBJ2-7, with TRBD2 matching 10 bases. The length of the CDR3 is 16 residues. In germline, CDR1 is MNHNS, CDR2 SASEGT. The V and J ends lost 6 bases and 4 bases, in that order; junction bases with no gene match: 12. The CDR3 sequence is CASRGYSGRSSYEQYF. In nucleotides, the CDR3 is TGTGCCAGCAGGGGGTATAGCGGGAGGTCCTCGTACGAGCAGTACTTC.

This chain uses TRBV11-2 with TRBJ2-5, with D unclear. This CDR3 has 13 amino acids. The V and J ends lost 5 bases and 5 bases respectively, with 12 bases between them. Germline CDR1 SGHAT, CDR2 FQNNGV. The CDR3 region has the DNA TGTGCCAGCAGCCCTGGGCCAAGGGAGACCCAGTACTTC. It translates to CASSPGPRETQYF.

The V gene is TRBV10-1, the J gene TRBJ2-3; 9 nucleotides align to TRBD1. V shed 4 bases, J shed 5 bases, and the junction held 1 base outside the gene matches. The CDR3 runs 13 residues. The germline V gene has CDR1 WNHNN and CDR2 SYGVQD (reference sequence). CDR3 amino acids: CASSGTGEDTQYF. The CDR3 DNA follows: TGCGCCAGCAGTGGGACAGGGGAAGATACGCAGTATTTT.

This clonotype was counted a few times. The chain uses TRBV20-1 and TRBJ2-2, with D perhaps matching TRBD2 (6 bases). This CDR3 spans 14 amino acids. Germline V CDR1 and CDR2: DFQATT, SNEGSKA (reference sequence). Trimming removed 6 bases from V and 6 bases from J, with 17 bases in between. CDR3 region: CSAEGPGLPGELFF. In nucleotides, the CDR3 is TGCAGTGCAGAAGGCCCGGGACTCCCCGGGGAGCTGTTTTTT.

The chain employs TRBV6-5 and TRBJ2-5; possible D gene TRBD1, 5 bases. This CDR3 is 15 amino acids long. V was cut by 2 bases and J by 0 bases, with 10 bases left in between. CDR1 is MNHEY, CDR2 SVGAGI, per germline. Here the CDR3 reads CASSYDRTNQETQYF. The CDR3 coding sequence is TGTGCCAGCAGTTACGATAGGACAAACCAAGAGACCCAGTACTTC.

The V gene is TRBV19, the J gene TRBJ1-5; D is perhaps TRBD1 (6 bases). The V and J ends lost 6 bases and 4 bases respectively, with 19 bases between them. This CDR3 is 16 amino acids long. Per germline, CDR1 LNHDA and CDR2 SQIVND (reference sequence). Here the CDR3 DNA reads TGTGCCAGTAGGAACAGGCGAGGGGGATTTAATCAGCCCCAGCATTTT. Residues: CASRNRRGGFNQPQHF.

This clonotype was picked up a small number of times. The chain has TRBV6-2 or TRBV6-3 and TRBJ1-5; D gene uncertain. V was trimmed by 6 bases and J by 2 bases, leaving 14 bases between them. The CDR3 loop spans 15 amino acids. In germline, CDR1 is MNHEY, CDR2 SVGEGT. CDR3 sequence reads: CASSPVFWGNQPQHF. CDR3 nucleotide sequence: TGTGCCAGCAGCCCCGTGTTTTGGGGCAATCAGCCCCAGCATTTT.

V usage is TRBV7-9 and J usage is TRBJ2-1, with D uncertain. Trimming shortened V by 5 bases and J by 0 bases, and 8 bases separated the two germline ends. The CDR3 length is 14 residues. The germline gives CDR1 SEHNR, CDR2 FQNEAQ (reference sequence). The CDR3 region is CASSLSASYNEQFF. The CDR3 bases are TGTGCCAGCAGCCTATCGGCCTCCTACAATGAGCAGTTCTTC. The whole variable domain, remainder taken from reference TRBV7-9 and TRBJ2-1, is DTGVSQNPRHKITKRGQNVTFRCDPISEHNRLYWYRQTLGQGPEFLTYFQNEAQLEKSRLLSDRFSAERPKGSFSTLEIQRTEQGDSAMYLCASSLSASYNEQFFGPGTRLTVL.

This clonotype has just a few counts. The gene calls are TRBV12-3 or TRBV12-4 and TRBJ1-5; D gene uncertain. Trimming removed 3 bases at V and 4 bases at J, with 10 bases between. The CDR3 totals 14 residues. CDR3 nucleotides: TGTGCCAGCAGTTTTCAAATGGGGAATCAGCCCCAGCATTTT. Translated, it gives CASSFQMGNQPQHF.

This clonotype was picked up a small number of times. The CDR3 bases are TGTGCCACCAGCAGAGATTTTGCGCTGGTAGAGCCGGAGCAGTACTTC. Translating gives CATSRDFALVEPEQYF. The chain employs TRBV15 and TRBJ2-7; no reliable D call. Germline CDR1 reads LNHNV; CDR2 reads YYDKDF (reference sequence). The CDR3 totals 16 residues. V was trimmed by 0 bases and J by 7 bases, leaving 19 bases between them.